A single sample gave rise to the 32 T cell receptor beta chains below, sequenced in a study of blood T cells in healthy people across ages. The use of a sample-barcoded 5' primer and a J-beta primer mix characterized a second PCR of roughly 6 to 11 cycles. Via MiXCR, TCRdb re-called the 5' RACE reads, giving one row per CDR3 protein. The sample has around 1,500,000 distinct CDR3 sequences; about 30% are singletons. Sequencing used blood. These receptors were collected from a woman aged 30 to 39 in good health.

This clonotype was seen only a few times. J is TRBJ2-4 and V is TRBV5-1; 7 bases are shared with TRBD1. The DNA end is more similar to TRBJ2-7, so the J call may be wrong. The germline V gene encodes CDR1 SGHRS and CDR2 YFSETQ. The CDR3 has 15 amino acids. The CDR3 is CASRAGTDLVNEQYF. DNA for the CDR3: TGCGCCAGCAGAGCCGGGACAGATCTCGTAAACGAGCAGTACTTC.

As concerns this clonotype: A read error may explain this, as a much larger clone is one base away. The rearrangement joins TRBV12-3 or TRBV12-4 to TRBJ2-1, with 13 bases aligning to TRBD2. With 7 bases clipped from V and 10 bases from J, the junction kept 7 bases outside the gene matches. The CDR3 has 14 amino acids. CDR3 sequence (DNA): TGTGCCAGCAACCGGACTAGCGGGAGCTGGGAGCAGTTCTTC. Amino acids: CASNRTSGSWEQFF.

The genes are TRBV3-1 and TRBJ2-3; 12 bases map to TRBD2. The CDR3 is 17 residues long. After removal of 3 bases from V and 10 bases from J, the junction contained 14 bases not matched to a gene. Germline values: CDR1 LGHDT, CDR2 YNNKEL (reference sequence). This CDR3 is CASSQSGTSGQQSAQYF. The DNA for the CDR3 is TGTGCCAGCAGCCAGTCGGGGACTAGCGGGCAACAGAGTGCGCAGTATTTT.

The chain recombines TRBV12-3 or TRBV12-4 with TRBJ1-4; TRBD1 aligns across 8 bases. V lost 4 bases to trimming and J lost 15 bases; unmatched junction nucleotides: 7. The CDR3 is 12 residues long. CDR3 residues: CASSSSGTGLFF. The CDR3 DNA reads TGTGCCAGCAGTTCTTCCGGGACAGGATTGTTTTTT.

This clonotype was recorded a few times. This CDR3 is CASSAGQERHTDTQYF. For the CDR3, the DNA is TGTGCCAGCAGCGCCGGACAAGAAAGGCACACAGATACGCAGTATTTT. The chain joins TRBV9 to TRBJ2-3, with D possibly being TRBD1 (5 bases). Trimming pared 3 bases from V and 2 bases from J, leaving 16 bases between. CDR3 length: 16 amino acids. Germline V gene data show CDR1 as SGDLS and CDR2 as YYNGEE.

This clonotype showed up just once. The chain links TRBV12-3 or TRBV12-4 to TRBJ1-1, with TRBD1 as a possible D gene (6 bases). Trimming removed 10 bases from V and 2 bases from J, with 17 bases in between. The CDR3 length is 14 residues. CDR3 in DNA: TGTGCCAACGCGTTAGCGGGGGGCAACACTGAAGCTTTCTTT. Translated, it gives CANALAGGNTEAFF.

A word on this clonotype: This could be a read error, since a much larger clone is one nucleotide away. V gene TRBV20-1 combines with J gene TRBJ2-7, with D possibly called TRBD1 or TRBD2 (5 bases each). The germline V gene encodes CDR1 DFQATT and CDR2 SNEGSKA (reference sequence). This CDR3 is built from 12 residues. CDR3 DNA: TGCAGTGCTAGACCGGGACCCTACGAGCAGCACTTC. Translated, it gives CSARPGPYEQHF.

This clonotype has just a few counts. The V and J genes are TRBV21-1 and TRBJ1-2; the DNA was not used to check the table's D call, TRBD1. TRBV21-1 counts as a pseudogene. This CDR3 has 14 residues. The CDR3 nucleotides are TGTGCCAGCAGCGGGGGTGGATCCAGGCGAGGCTACACCTTC. Residues: CASSGGGSRRGYTF.

The V call is TRBV4-1, the J call TRBJ2-2, with D uncertain. CDR3 length equals 14 residues. Germline V gene sequence: CDR1 MGHRA, CDR2 YSYEKL. Trimming took off 0 bases at V and 4 bases at J, with 6 bases between the two ends. The DNA of the CDR3 is TGCGCCAGCAGCCAAGAATTGGCCACCGGGGAGCTGTTTTTT. Protein sequence: CASSQELATGELFF.

To note about this clonotype: Just one base apart from a much larger clone, this may be a read error. The chain uses TRBV12-3 or TRBV12-4 and TRBJ2-3; no firm D call. Trimming pared 7 bases from V and 1 base from J, leaving 12 bases between. The CDR3 is made up of 14 amino acids. For the CDR3, the DNA is TGTGCCAGCACCCCGGATAGGCGCACAGATACGCAGTATTTT. Residues: CASTPDRRTDTQYF.

This clonotype was seen at least ten times. The chain couples TRBV12-3 or TRBV12-4 to TRBJ1-5, with 8 bases matching TRBD1. The CDR3 has 13 residues. V lost 3 bases to trimming and J lost 6 bases; unmatched junction nucleotides: 1. The DNA of the CDR3 is TGTGCCAGCAGTTTTGACAGGGGTCAGCCCCAGCATTTT. Its translation: CASSFDRGQPQHF.

This clonotype was counted at least ten times. The chain is built from TRBV7-2 and TRBJ2-7, with D possibly TRBD1 on 5 matching bases. The V gene's germline CDR1 is SGHTA and CDR2 FQGNSA. The V end lost 1 base, the J end lost 2 bases, and 12 bases lay between the germline ends. CDR3 length: 15 residues. The CDR3 nucleotides read TGTGCCAGCAGCTTAGGTCCAGGGTCCGCCTACGAGCAGTACTTC. Residues: CASSLGPGSAYEQYF.

The chain uses TRBV4-3 and TRBJ1-4; maybe TRBD1 (6 bases). V lost 0 bases, J lost 8 bases, and 13 bases lay in between. There are 15 residues in the CDR3. The germline gives CDR1 LGHNA, CDR2 YSLEER. CDR3 nucleotide sequence: TGCGCCAGCAGCCAAGATAATACGGACAGCGAAAAACTGTTTTTT. Its protein is CASSQDNTDSEKLFF.

The chain has TRBV11-2 and TRBJ2-3, with 12 bases matching TRBD2. Trimming cost V 6 bases and J 0 bases; bases outside gene matches: 10. The CDR3 loop spans 18 amino acids. The V gene's germline CDR1 is SGHAT and CDR2 FQNNGV. This CDR3 is CASRSTGLAGLSTDTQYF. CDR3 nucleotides: TGTGCCAGCAGATCTACAGGACTAGCGGGGCTTAGCACAGATACGCAGTATTTT. Together with reference TRBV11-2 and TRBJ2-3, the CDR3 gives the full variable domain: EAGVAQSPRYKIIEKRQSVAFWCNPISGHATLYWYQQILGQGPKLLIQFQNNGVVDDSQLPKDRFSAERLKGVDSTLKIQPAKLEDSAVYLCASRSTGLAGLSTDTQYFGPGTRLTVL.

This clonotype was seen at least ten times. The chain links TRBV20-1 to TRBJ2-7; 7 bases agree with TRBD2. The CDR3 contains 14 residues. The J segment lost 3 bases and the V segment lost 4 bases, leaving 9 bases of the junction unmatched. Germline V lookup: CDR1 DFQATT, CDR2 SNEGSKA (reference sequence). DNA of the CDR3: TGCAGTGCTATACCACGGACTAGTGTCTACGAGCAGTACTTC. Amino acids: CSAIPRTSVYEQYF.

The chain links TRBV9 to TRBJ2-5; TRBD1 agrees at 7 bases. This CDR3 spans 13 amino acids. J lost 4 bases, V lost 3 bases, and 3 bases had no gene match. CDR1 SGDLS and CDR2 YYNGEE come from the germline V gene. CDR3 loop: CASSGPGGETQYF. CDR3 DNA sequence: TGTGCCAGCAGCGGCCCAGGGGGAGAGACCCAGTACTTC. Variable domain in full (rest from reference TRBV9 and TRBJ2-5): DSGVTQTPKHLITATGQRVTLRCSPRSGDLSVYWYQQSLDQGLQFLIQYYNGEERAKGNILERFSAQQFPDLHSELNLSSLELGDSALYFCASSGPGGETQYFGPGTRLLVL.

Of note for this clonotype: An end of the junction does not agree with germline; a read error may underlie this. The CDR3 spells CANSYLAVVRPYEQYF. CDR3 DNA sequence: TGTGCCAACAGTTACCTAGCGGTCGTTAGGCCCTACGAGCAGTACTTC. This chain connects TRBV6-2 or TRBV6-3 to TRBJ2-7; 7 bases fit TRBD2. CDR3 length: 16 amino acids. Looked up from germline, CDR1 is MNHEY and CDR2 is SVGEGT.

This clonotype was recorded a few times. The chain uses TRBV2 and TRBJ2-3; weak D call: TRBD2 (6 bases). Looked up from germline, CDR1 is SNHLY and CDR2 is FYNNEI. The ends were cut back, 7 bases at V and 2 bases at J, with 13 bases in the middle. This CDR3 is built from 14 residues. Written as DNA, the CDR3 is TGTGCCAGCAATGGCGGGACCAACACAGATACGCAGTATTTT. Translated, it gives CASNGGTNTDTQYF. Supplemented by reference TRBV2 and TRBJ2-3, the full variable domain reads EPEVTQTPSHQVTQMGQEVILRCVPISNHLYFYWYRQILGQKVEFLVSFYNNEISEKSEIFDDQFSVERPDGSNFTLKIRSTKLEDSAMYFCASNGGTNTDTQYFGPGTRLTVL.

This clonotype was observed a handful of times. The gene calls are TRBV5-1 and TRBJ2-5; tentatively, D is TRBD1 or TRBD2 (6 bases each). Germline-derived CDR1 and CDR2 are SGHRS and YFSETQ. The length of the CDR3 is 15 residues. V lost 0 bases and J 5 bases, leaving 14 bases between the germline ends. This CDR3 reads CASSLAGALLETQYF. CDR3 bases: TGCGCCAGCAGCTTGGCGGGGGCTTTGCTGGAGACCCAGTACTTC.

The rearrangement uses TRBV6-1 and TRBJ2-4; D possibly corresponds to TRBD1 (6 bases). The CDR3 runs to 15 residues. V was cut by 3 bases and J by 0 bases, with 9 bases left in between. Germline assignment: CDR1 MNHNS and CDR2 SASEGT. For the CDR3, the DNA is TGTGCCAGCAGTGAGAGGGACATAGCCAAAAACATTCAGTACTTC. Translation gives CASSERDIAKNIQYF.

J is TRBJ2-4 and V is TRBV6-1; no definite D call. The tail of the sequence fits TRBJ2-7 better, so the J call may be wrong. The germline gives CDR1 MNHNS, CDR2 SASEGT. The CDR3 is made up of 14 amino acids. The CDR3 DNA is TGTGCCAGCAGTGAAGCGGCTAGTCTCTCCGAGCAGTACTTC. Amino acid sequence: CASSEAASLSEQYF.

In this sample, this clonotype turned up a few times. The junction differs from germline at one of its ends, possibly a read error. CDR3 sequence: CASSSGDSGADVLTF. The CDR3 DNA reads as TGCGCCAGCAGTTCCGGGGACTCTGGGGCCGACGTCCTGACTTTC. The chain employs TRBV5-1 and TRBJ2-6, with D possibly matching TRBD2 (6 bases). The CDR3 sequence is 15 residues long. The germline gives CDR1 SGHRS, CDR2 YFSETQ.

This clonotype was counted only a few times. The chain carries TRBV12-3 or TRBV12-4 and TRBJ1-1; 7 bases map to TRBD1. The CDR3 is 13 residues long. V was pared by 5 bases and J by 10 bases, with 10 bases of the junction left unmatched. CDR3: CASSARDSPRAFF. The CDR3 bases are TGTGCCAGCAGTGCCCGGGACAGTCCGAGAGCTTTCTTT.

About this clonotype: One end of the junction fails to match germline, which may point to a read error. The gene calls are TRBV11-2 and TRBJ2-1; maybe TRBD2 (6 bases). The V gene's germline CDR1 is SGHAT and CDR2 FQNNGV. The CDR3 spans 15 residues. The CDR3 sequence: CTSSARRAEYNEQFF. The CDR3, as DNA: TGTACCAGCAGCGCCCGGAGGGCGGAGTACAATGAGCAGTTCTTC.

This clonotype was detected ten times or more. The chain carries TRBV27 and TRBJ2-1, with D tentatively TRBD1 or TRBD2 (6 bases each). CDR3 length equals 17 residues. With 3 bases removed from V and 1 base from J, the gap between germline ends came to 16 bases. Germline V CDR1 and CDR2: MNHEY, SMNVEV (reference sequence). The CDR3: CASSFDRRGRSYNEQFF. The CDR3 DNA follows: TGTGCCAGCAGTTTTGATAGAAGGGGGAGGTCCTACAATGAGCAGTTCTTC.

In regard to this clonotype: Possible read error: a much larger clone is one base away. The chain uses TRBV12-3 or TRBV12-4 and TRBJ2-6; D tentatively fits TRBD1 or TRBD2 (5 bases each). This CDR3 is 15 amino acids long. The DNA of the CDR3 is TGTGCCAGCAGTTTTTCGGTTCCCGGGGCCAACGTCCGGACTTTC. Translating it yields CASSFSVPGANVRTF.

The chain has TRBV5-1 and TRBJ2-1; D not certain. Germline assignment: CDR1 SGHRS and CDR2 YFSETQ. This CDR3 spans 14 amino acids. Trimming shortened V by 0 bases and J by 10 bases, and 14 bases separated the two germline ends. CDR3 sequence: CASSLAEVLGEQFF. The CDR3 DNA reads as TGCGCCAGCAGCTTGGCGGAAGTGTTGGGGGAGCAGTTCTTC.

This clonotype was observed at least ten times. This chain links TRBV5-1 with TRBJ2-7; D might be TRBD2 (7 bases). Germline V lookup: CDR1 SGHRS, CDR2 YFSETQ. There are 14 residues in the CDR3. The ends were cut back, 0 bases at V and 4 bases at J, with 11 bases in the middle. Here the CDR3 reads CASSLAGGQYEQYF. CDR3 sequence (DNA): TGCGCCAGCAGCTTGGCGGGGGGCCAGTACGAGCAGTACTTC.

This clonotype was picked up one time. The junction departs from the called germline gene at one end, perhaps through a read error. This chain links TRBV6-4 with TRBJ2-1; 7 bases match TRBD2. There are 15 residues in the CDR3. From germline, CDR1 is MRHNA and CDR2 SNTAGT. The CDR3 spells CASSDSGGGYNGQFF. In DNA form, the CDR3 reads TGTGCCAGCAGTGACTCGGGCGGGGGATACAATGGGCAGTTCTTC.

The chain has TRBV7-2 and TRBJ1-5, with D perhaps TRBD1 (5 bases). Per the germline V gene, CDR1 is SGHTA and CDR2 is FQGNSA. V was trimmed by 4 bases and J by 6 bases, leaving 13 bases between them. The CDR3 runs to 14 residues. In DNA, the CDR3 is TGTGCCAGCAGCTCGAGGGGTATGGGTCAGCCCCAGCATTTT. This gives the protein CASSSRGMGQPQHF.

This clonotype was seen many times. This chain joins TRBV6-1 and TRBJ2-4, with a weak D call TRBD1 (6 bases). Trimming removed 2 bases from V and 14 bases from J, with 10 bases in between. Germline CDR1 reads MNHNS; CDR2 reads SASEGT. There are 11 residues in the CDR3. The CDR3 loop is CASSEPTGKYF. The CDR3 DNA reads as TGTGCCAGCAGTGAACCGACAGGAAAGTACTTC.

The rearrangement uses TRBV12-3 or TRBV12-4 and TRBJ2-1; weak D call: TRBD2 (6 bases). The V and J ends lost 4 bases and 10 bases respectively, with 17 bases between them. This CDR3 is built from 14 residues. The CDR3 sequence: CASSSSEGRWEQFF. The CDR3 DNA reads as TGTGCCAGCAGTTCTAGCGAGGGGCGGTGGGAGCAGTTCTTC.